These T cell receptor beta chains were read from a single sample in a study of control samples from healthy donors and cancer patients. TCRdb keeps only in-frame clones here, not all; method: immunoSEQ multiplex PCR. The table shows 95,000 to 100,000 clones, with 85% to 90% occurring only once. The sequencing sample was made of blood. The receptors here all came from a young man in good health. CDR3s include the opening cysteine and the closing phenylalanine or tryptophan. The order of the fields is V gene, clone size, CDR3 length, D gene, J gene, CDR3 protein, CDR3 DNA. A D gene is named only where the DNA matches it firmly. Clone size appears in some rows only: once, few, many, or a class for an expanded clone.

>TRBV6-1|NA|14|TRBD1|TRBJ1-2
CASSEGTGGYGYTF
TGTGCCAGCAGTGAAGGGACAGGGGGCTATGGCTACACCTTC
>TRBV27|NA|15|NA|TRBJ1-3
CASSETGRSGNTIYF
TGTGCCAGCAGTGAAACAGGGCGCTCTGGAAACACCATATATTTT
>TRBV30|NA|14|TRBD1|TRBJ2-1
CAWSYPDRYNEQFF
TGTGCCTGGAGTTACCCGGACAGGTACAATGAGCAGTTCTTC
>TRBV5-1|NA|14|NA|TRBJ1-6
CASSSREGNSPLHF
TGCGCCAGCAGCTCCAGGGAAGGCAATTCACCCCTCCACTTT
>TRBV30|NA|19|NA|TRBJ2-1
CAWSTKLRDSTSSYNEQFF
TGTGCCTGGAGTACCAAACTCAGGGACTCCACGAGCTCCTACAATGAGCAGTTCTTC
>TRBV7-8|NA|12|NA|TRBJ2-7
CASSPGIYEQYF
TGTGCCAGCAGCCCAGGGATTTACGAGCAGTACTTC
>TRBV5-6|NA|16|NA|TRBJ1-6
CASSPSPTGWRSPLHF
TGTGCCAGCAGCCCATCCCCAACAGGGTGGCGTTCACCCCTCCACTTT
>TRBV6-2/TRBV6-3|NA|13|NA|TRBJ1-2
CASSYTWNYGYTF
TGTGCCAGCAGTTACACGTGGAACTATGGCTACACCTTC
>TRBV6-6|NA|13|NA|TRBJ1-2
CASREGGDYGYTF
TGTGCCAGCAGGGAAGGGGGAGACTATGGCTACACCTTC
>TRBV4-1|NA|18|NA|TRBJ2-7
CASSQESVEGPVSYEQYF
TGCGCCAGCAGCCAAGAGTCGGTAGAGGGGCCCGTCTCCTACGAGCAGTACTTC
>TRBV28|NA|16|NA|TRBJ2-4
CASSPKPGLAKNIQYF
TGTGCCAGCAGCCCTAAACCTGGGCTAGCCAAAAACATTCAGTACTTC
>TRBV5-1|NA|15|TRBD1|TRBJ2-2
CASSSRDRSTGELFF
TGCGCCAGCAGCTCCCGGGACAGGAGCACCGGGGAGCTGTTTTTT
>TRBV3-1/TRBV3-2|NA|14|NA|TRBJ2-4
CASSRFGAKNIQYF
TGTGCCAGCAGCCGTTTCGGAGCCAAAAACATTCAGTACTTC
>TRBV27|NA|15|TRBD1|TRBJ2-1
CASSKAGQGNNEQFF
TGTGCCAGCAGTAAGGCGGGACAGGGCAACAATGAGCAGTTCTTC
>TRBV28|NA|16|NA|TRBJ1-4
CASSFIRTSDNEKLFF
TGTGCCAGCAGTTTTATCAGGACGTCGGATAATGAAAAACTGTTTTTT
>TRBV11-2|NA|17|NA|TRBJ1-6
CASSSPRIKPYNSPLHF
TGTGCCAGCAGCTCCCCCCGCATAAAGCCTTATAATTCACCCCTCCACTTT
>TRBV11-1|NA|16|NA|TRBJ2-2
CASSLEGRLGTGELFF
TGTGCCAGCAGCTTAGAAGGGCGGTTGGGCACCGGGGAGCTGTTTTTT
>TRBV11-2|NA|17|TRBD2|TRBJ2-3
CASSQKRLAGGRDTQYF
TGTGCCAGCAGCCAAAAGCGACTAGCGGGAGGGCGAGATACGCAGTATTTT
>TRBV6-5|NA|15|NA|TRBJ1-6
CASSFGTAGNSPLHF
TGTGCCAGCAGTTTCGGGACGGCTGGCAATTCACCCCTCCACTTT
>TRBV5-1|NA|15|NA|TRBJ2-5
CASSSPGDGQETQYF
TGCGCCAGCAGCTCGCCGGGGGACGGCCAAGAGACCCAGTACTTC
>TRBV12-2|once|12|NA|TRBJ1-5
CARQRSNQPQHF
TGTGCAAGGCAAAGAAGCAATCAGCCCCAGCATTTT
>TRBV7-8|NA|16|NA|TRBJ2-2
CASSSLTHVNTGELFF
TGTGCCAGCAGCTCACTGACCCACGTCAACACCGGGGAGCTGTTTTTT
>TRBV27|NA|15|NA|TRBJ1-1
CASSAEGRVNTEAFF
TGTGCCAGCAGCGCTGAGGGACGAGTGAACACTGAAGCTTTCTTT
>TRBV21-1|NA|15|NA|TRBJ1-5
CASMGLAGGCQPQHF
TGTGCCAGCATGGGGTTGGCGGGGGGGTGTCAGCCCCAGCATTTT
>TRBV5-1|NA|15|NA|TRBJ2-5
CASSLAQTPSRTQYF
TGCGCCAGCAGCTTGGCTCAGACCCCCTCTCGTACCCAGTACTTC
>TRBV7-8|once|15|NA|TRBJ1-5
CASSLSQGGNQPQHF
TGTGCCAGCAGCTTATCACAGGGCGGCAATCAGCCCCAGCATTTT
>TRBV5-5|few|15|TRBD1|TRBJ2-1
CASSSRDRGGNEQFF
TGTGCCAGCAGCTCCCGGGACAGGGGGGGTAACGAGCAGTTCTTC
>TRBV19|NA|13|TRBD1|TRBJ2-1
CASRDRGVREQFF
TGTGCCAGCCGGGACAGGGGGGTTCGTGAGCAGTTCTTC
>TRBV6-6|once|12|NA|TRBJ2-3
CASSTSWDTQYF
TGTGCCAGCAGCACTTCGTGGGATACGCAGTATTTT
>TRBV6-5|NA|15|NA|TRBJ1-2
CASSYLSGANYGYTF
TGTGCCAGCAGTTACCTTTCTGGGGCAAACTATGGCTACACCTTC
>TRBV5-8|NA|16|TRBD1|TRBJ1-5
CASSFRDRGLRQPQHF
TGTGCCAGCAGCTTCCGGGACAGGGGGCTTCGGCAGCCCCAGCATTTT